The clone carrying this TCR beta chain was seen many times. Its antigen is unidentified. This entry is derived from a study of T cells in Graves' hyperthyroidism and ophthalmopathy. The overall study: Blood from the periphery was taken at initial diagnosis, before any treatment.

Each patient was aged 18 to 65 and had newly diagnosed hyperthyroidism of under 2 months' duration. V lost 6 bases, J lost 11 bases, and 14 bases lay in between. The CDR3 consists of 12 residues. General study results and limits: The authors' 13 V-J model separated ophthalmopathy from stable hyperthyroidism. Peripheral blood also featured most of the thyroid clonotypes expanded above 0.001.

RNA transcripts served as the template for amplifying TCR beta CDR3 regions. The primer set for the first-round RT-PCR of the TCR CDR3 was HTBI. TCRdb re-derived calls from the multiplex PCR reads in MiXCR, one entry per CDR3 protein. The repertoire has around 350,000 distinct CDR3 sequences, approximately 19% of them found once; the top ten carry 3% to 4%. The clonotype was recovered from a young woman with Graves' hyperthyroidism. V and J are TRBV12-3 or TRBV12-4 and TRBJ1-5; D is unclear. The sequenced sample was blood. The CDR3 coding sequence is TGTGCCAGCAGCCAAAGGGTAGTGGCCCAGCATTTT. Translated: CASSQRVVAQHF.